This T cell receptor beta chain is drawn from a study of blood T cell repertoires in COVID-19. On the study more broadly: The United States, Italy and Spain were the sources of the acute and convalescent COVID-19 samples. PBMCs, B-cell-depleted T cells, or T cells provided the cDNA or gDNA that made up the material.

CDR3 length equals 15 residues. Germline V gene data show CDR1 as MNHEY and CDR2 as SMNVEV (reference sequence). V shed 7 bases and J shed 0 bases, with 14 bases lying between them. Per the original methods: Using reference gene primer amplification, nucleated cell counts were estimated. The table came from immunoSEQ multiplex PCR; TCRdb's copy has only in-frame clones and leaves some out. V and J calls and clone size are those listed in that table; D and trimming were worked out from the DNA. The sample shows around 200,000 clones, around 90% of them seen only once. The sample consisted of peripheral blood. The chain has TRBV27 and TRBJ2-3, with D possibly being TRBD2 (7 bases). This receptor was taken from a man aged 40-55 years with active or convalescent COVID-19. DNA of the CDR3: TGTGCCAGCACGACCCGGGGGGCTAGCACAGATACGCAGTATTTT. It specifies CASTTRGASTDTQYF.